The 19 T cell receptor beta chains listed next were all sequenced from one sample in a study of blood T cell repertoires in COVID-19. Sequencing was performed with immunoSEQ multiplex PCR; in TCRdb, only in-frame clones are kept and a portion is missing. This table has some 190,000 clones, roughly 86% appearing once. The sample comprised peripheral blood. These receptor sequences come from a man aged 18 to 30 with active or convalescent COVID-19.

The chain is built from TRBV30 and TRBJ1-5; 9 nucleotides line up with TRBD1. The ends lost 6 bases at V and 5 bases at J; junction bases unmatched: 5. Germline V lookup: CDR1 GTSNPN, CDR2 SVGIG (reference sequence). This CDR3 is built from 13 residues. The CDR3 loop reads CACGTGRDQPQHF. For the CDR3, the DNA is TGTGCCTGCGGGACAGGGAGGGATCAGCCCCAGCATTTT.

The V gene is TRBV7-2, the J gene TRBJ2-7; 14 positions match TRBD2. CDR3 size: 18 residues. CDR1 SGHTA and CDR2 FQGNSA come from the germline V gene. J lost 5 bases, V lost 0 bases, and 9 bases had no gene match. The chain's CDR3 is CASSLARTGLAGDNEQYF. The CDR3 DNA sequence: TGTGCCAGCAGCTTAGCGCGTACGGGACTAGCGGGAGACAACGAGCAGTACTTC.

The gene calls are TRBV7-8 and TRBJ2-4, with 7 bases that match TRBD2. CDR3 length: 16 amino acids. CDR1 is SGHVS, CDR2 FQNEAQ, per germline. Germline trimming cut 3 bases from V and 3 bases from J; bases unmatched to any gene: 8. CDR3 residues: CASSLISREGKNIQYF. In DNA form, the CDR3 reads TGTGCCAGCAGCTTGATATCCAGGGAGGGCAAAAACATTCAGTACTTC. Supplemented by reference TRBV7-8 and TRBJ2-4, the full variable domain reads GAGVSQSPRYKVAKRGQDVALRCDPISGHVSLFWYQQALGQGPEFLTYFQNEAQLDKSGLPSDRFFAERPEGSVSTLKIQRTQQEDSAVYLCASSLISREGKNIQYFGAGTRLSVL.

The chain is built from TRBV19 and TRBJ2-7; TRBD2 matches at 10 bases. This CDR3 is 16 amino acids long. The J segment lost 4 bases and the V segment lost 1 base, leaving 7 bases of the junction unmatched. Germline V gene lookup returns CDR1 LNHDA and CDR2 SQIVND (reference sequence). In DNA, the CDR3 is TGTGCCAGTAGTATAGCAGCTAGCGGGAGCAGTTACGAGCAGTACTTC. It codes for CASSIAASGSSYEQYF.

The V gene is TRBV4-2, the J gene TRBJ1-1, with TRBD1 identical over 7 bases. V gave up 2 bases and J gave up 0 bases; unmatched junction bases: 9. Per germline, CDR1 LGHNA and CDR2 YNFKEQ. CDR3 size: 17 residues. The CDR3 loop is CASSQPRQGPMNTEAFF. In DNA, the CDR3 is TGTGCCAGCAGCCAACCGCGACAGGGACCTATGAACACTGAAGCTTTCTTT.

This clone was observed a single time. V gene TRBV21-1 combines with J gene TRBJ1-1. TRBV21-1 is listed as a pseudogene. The CDR3 runs 13 residues. The CDR3 is CASARRQLTEAFF. In DNA form, the CDR3 reads TGTGCCAGTGCAAGGAGGCAGTTGACTGAAGCTTTCTTT.

V and J are TRBV6-2 or TRBV6-3 and TRBJ1-5, with TRBD1 matching over 7 bases. Germline CDR1 is MNHEY and CDR2 is SVGEGT. The length of the CDR3 is 15 residues. The ends lost 6 bases at V and 4 bases at J; junction bases unmatched: 9. Here the CDR3 reads CASSRQGSGNQPQHF. DNA for the CDR3: TGTGCCAGCAGCCGACAGGGATCGGGTAATCAGCCCCAGCATTTT.

This chain uses TRBV11-2 with TRBJ1-1; maybe TRBD1 (6 bases). The CDR3 consists of 16 residues. The ends were cut back, 5 bases at V and 0 bases at J, with 16 bases in the middle. Germline-derived CDR1 and CDR2 are SGHAT and FQNNGV. The CDR3 loop is CASSTFRGPMNTEAFF. CDR3 in DNA: TGTGCCAGCAGCACATTCAGGGGCCCGATGAACACTGAAGCTTTCTTT.

The chain employs TRBV5-4 and TRBJ1-1; D ambiguous. Germline V gene lookup returns CDR1 SGHNT and CDR2 YYREEE (reference sequence). V lost 3 bases to trimming and J lost 1 base, with 16 bases between them. CDR3 length: 16 amino acids. The CDR3 DNA reads TGTGCCAGCAGCTCCCCGCAGGAGGGCTGGAACACTGAAGCTTTCTTT. Translation: CASSSPQEGWNTEAFF.

The V gene is TRBV7-2, the J gene TRBJ1-1; 8 positions agree with TRBD1. The germline V gene has CDR1 SGHTA and CDR2 FQGNSA. V shed 1 base and J 11 bases; nucleotides not matched to a gene: 9. The CDR3 totals 14 residues. The CDR3 region is CASSLGSGGAPAFF. DNA for the CDR3: TGTGCCAGCAGCTTAGGTTCAGGGGGCGCACCGGCTTTCTTT.

V and J are TRBV10-3 and TRBJ2-3; 12 nucleotides match TRBD2. V gave up 8 bases and J gave up 2 bases; unmatched junction bases: 2. The CDR3 spans 14 residues. Germline CDR1 and CDR2: ENHRY and SYGVKD. The CDR3 reads CAIRTSGNTDTQYF. CDR3 coding DNA: TGTGCCATCCGGACTAGCGGGAACACAGATACGCAGTATTTT.

The chain recombines TRBV7-2 with TRBJ2-3, with TRBD2 as a possible D gene (7 bases). The V gene lost 6 bases and the J gene lost 3 bases, with 13 bases spanning the gap. Per germline, CDR1 SGHTA and CDR2 FQGNSA. This CDR3 has 14 amino acids. In DNA, the CDR3 is TGTGCCAGCAGACGTGAGGGGGGGACAGATACGCAGTATTTT. It specifies CASRREGGTDTQYF.

The chain is built from TRBV9 and TRBJ2-2, with 12 positions matching TRBD2. The germline V gene encodes CDR1 SGDLS and CDR2 YYNGEE. The CDR3 is 17 amino acids. The junction had 9 bases not matched to a gene; V was cut back by 4 bases and J by 5 bases. CDR3 loop: CASSTRASGRETGELFF. The CDR3 DNA reads as TGTGCCAGCAGCACCCGGGCTAGCGGGAGGGAAACCGGGGAGCTGTTTTTT. Filled out from reference TRBV9 and TRBJ2-2, the complete variable domain reads DSGVTQTPKHLITATGQRVTLRCSPRSGDLSVYWYQQSLDQGLQFLIQYYNGEERAKGNILERFSAQQFPDLHSELNLSSLELGDSALYFCASSTRASGRETGELFFGEGSRLTVL.

This clone appeared once. The chain carries TRBV11-2 and TRBJ2-7; 8 nucleotides agree with TRBD2. Unmatched junction bases numbered 4, after V lost 0 bases and J lost 3 bases. Per germline, CDR1 SGHAT and CDR2 FQNNGV. This CDR3 is 15 amino acids long. The CDR3 spells CASSLDPSGGYEQYF. The CDR3 DNA is TGTGCCAGCAGCTTAGATCCCAGCGGGGGCTACGAGCAGTACTTC. The complete variable domain, with remaining parts taken from reference TRBV11-2 and TRBJ2-7, reads EAGVAQSPRYKIIEKRQSVAFWCNPISGHATLYWYQQILGQGPKLLIQFQNNGVVDDSQLPKDRFSAERLKGVDSTLKIQPAKLEDSAVYLCASSLDPSGGYEQYFGPGTRLTVT.

The CDR3 loop is CASSQIGGGQETQYF. The CDR3 DNA is TGTGCCAGCAGCCAAATCGGCGGAGGGCAGGAGACCCAGTACTTC. The rearrangement uses TRBV7-3 and TRBJ2-5, with D perhaps TRBD2 (6 bases). Trimming took off 5 bases at V and 5 bases at J, with 18 bases between the two ends. Per the germline V gene, CDR1 is SGHTA and CDR2 is FQGTGA. The CDR3 has 15 amino acids.

V and J are TRBV19 and TRBJ2-2, with D possibly TRBD1 on 5 matching bases. Looked up from germline, CDR1 is LNHDA and CDR2 is SQIVND (reference sequence). Trimming removed 3 bases at V and 5 bases at J, with 10 bases between. The CDR3 covers 14 residues. The CDR3 nucleotides read TGTGCCAGTAGTATGGGCAGGGATACCGGGGAGCTGTTTTTT. Protein: CASSMGRDTGELFF.

This clone was seen once. At one of its ends the junction is not consistent with the germline gene, which may arise from a read error. The chain carries TRBV6-5 and TRBJ2-3; D is undetermined. The CDR3 is made up of 13 amino acids. Germline CDR1 and CDR2: MNHEY and SVGAGI. The CDR3 nucleotides read TGTGCCAGCAGTGACTCCATCACAGATACGCAGTATTTT. Encoded protein: CASSDSITDTQYF.

V gene TRBV6-5 combines with J gene TRBJ2-3, with a possible D match to TRBD2 (5 bases). Trimming took 10 bases from V and 7 from J, leaving 21 bases between them. The CDR3 consists of 14 residues. The V gene's germline CDR1 is MNHEY and CDR2 SVGAGI. CDR3 loop: CAKLVDYLFNTQYF. The CDR3 region has the DNA TGTGCCAAGTTGGTAGACTACCTTTTCAATACGCAGTATTTT.

The chain couples TRBV6-5 to TRBJ2-7, with TRBD1 identical over 7 bases. CDR3 length equals 14 residues. CDR1 is MNHEY and CDR2 is SVGAGI in the germline V gene. The trim removed 4 bases at V and 4 bases at J, leaving 7 bases unmatched. CDR3 sequence: CASSWDRESYEQYF. The CDR3 DNA reads TGTGCCAGCAGTTGGGACAGAGAGTCTTACGAGCAGTACTTC.